Many counts were recorded for the clone carrying this T cell receptor beta chain. Each CDR3 protein is one row after TCRdb ran MiXCR on the RT-PCR reads. The table shows 500,000 to 600,000 distinct CDR3 sequences, with around 8% occurring only once. The data originate from a study of response to subunit inactivated influenza vaccine. Germline assignment: CDR1 WSHSY and CDR2 SAAADI. CDR3 size: 13 residues. V gave up 10 bases and J gave up 7 bases; unmatched junction bases: 8. This TCR derives from a man aged 45 to 70 who received an inactivated influenza vaccine. This chain links TRBV10-2 with TRBJ1-5; TRBD1 agrees at 9 bases. The source material was PBMCs from blood, sampled roughly 24 months after vaccination. In DNA, the CDR3 is TGCGCCACCAGGGACAGGGTCGACCAGCCCCAGCATTTT. Translating it yields CATRDRVDQPQHF.